This T cell receptor beta chain was observed in a study of response to subunit inactivated influenza vaccine. This clonotype was seen ten or more times. TCRdb ran MiXCR on the RT-PCR reads and lists one entry per CDR3 protein. The table shows some 640,000 distinct CDR3 sequences, with about 15% occurring only once. The source is a man in his forties or fifties who received an inactivated influenza vaccine. The sequenced sample was PBMCs from blood, obtained 14 days before vaccination.

Here the CDR3 DNA reads TGTGCCAGCAGCTTATCAAACGGGCACGAGCAGTACTTC. Its translation: CASSLSNGHEQYF. The chain links TRBV11-2 to TRBJ2-7; D remains ambiguous. Germline CDR1 and CDR2: SGHAT and FQNNGV. V was clipped by 2 bases and J by 5 bases, with 10 bases between them. The CDR3 consists of 13 residues.